This T cell receptor beta chain was sequenced for a study of cytomegalovirus exposure and HLA in healthy donors. General study results and limits: It was reportedly the case that the classifier diagnosed cytomegalovirus status with high specificity and sensitivity.

A word on this clone: The antigen is undetermined.

PCR employed 60 Vbeta and 13 Jbeta primers. Method: immunoSEQ multiplex PCR; TCRdb's copy keeps in-frame clones and lacks some. This sample has some 80,000 clones, with over 75% found just once. Trimming removed 0 bases from V and 0 bases from J; junction bases left unmatched: 1. The germline V gene encodes CDR1 MNHNY and CDR2 SVGAGI (reference sequence). The CDR3 extends over 16 amino acids. The sequence was obtained from a human donor in good health. The chain uses TRBV6-6 and TRBJ2-3, with 9 bases fitting TRBD2. The sample consisted of PBMCs. CDR3 nucleotides: TGTGCCAGCAGTTACTCTAGCGGGGGTAGCACAGATACGCAGTATTTT. Its protein product is CASSYSSGGSTDTQYF.